These 10 T cell receptor beta chains were all obtained from the same sample, sequenced in a study of control samples from healthy donors and cancer patients. Assay used: immunoSEQ multiplex PCR; TCRdb lists only in-frame clones, some missing. This table has roughly 120,000 clones, approximately 94% appearing once. Specimen: PBMCs. All receptors come from a man between 50 and 59 years old with head and neck cancer.

The chain combines TRBV28 with TRBJ1-4; TRBD1 matches at 8 bases. Germline CDR1 reads MDHEN; CDR2 reads SYDVKM. The CDR3 runs to 18 residues. Germline trimming cut 2 bases from V and 0 bases from J; bases unmatched to any gene: 8. Here the CDR3 DNA reads TGTGCCAGCAGTTTACTCGGTGGACAGGGAGCAACTAATGAAAAACTGTTTTTT. Translating gives CASSLLGGQGATNEKLFF.

The rearrangement joins TRBV7-7 to TRBJ2-5; D might be TRBD2 (5 bases). The germline gives CDR1 SSHAT, CDR2 FNYEAQ (reference sequence). This CDR3 is built from 16 residues. The ends were cut back, 3 bases at V and 2 bases at J, with 16 bases in the middle. CDR3 amino acids: CASSLGSGILQETQYF. For the CDR3, the DNA is TGTGCCAGCAGCTTGGGATCGGGGATCCTACAAGAGACCCAGTACTTC.

This chain connects TRBV11-2 to TRBJ2-1; 8 positions agree with TRBD2. The V segment lost 1 base and the J segment 2 bases; nucleotides outside the gene matches: 7. From germline, CDR1 is SGHAT and CDR2 FQNNGV. The CDR3 totals 17 residues. CDR3 sequence (DNA): TGTGCCAGCAGCTTAGGCCCGACTAGCGCAGCCTACAATGAGCAGTTCTTC. Translation gives CASSLGPTSAAYNEQFF.

The rearrangement links TRBV5-1 to TRBJ1-1, with D possibly TRBD1 on 5 matching bases. This CDR3 contains 13 residues. The germline CDR1 and CDR2 sequences are SGHRS and YFSETQ. Deletions cut 0 bases from V and 7 bases from J, with 10 bases between. CDR3 amino acids: CASSLVPGREAFF. As DNA, the CDR3 is TGCGCCAGCAGCTTGGTCCCGGGACGTGAAGCTTTCTTT.

J is TRBJ1-2 and V is TRBV4-2; D is unclear. The CDR3 has 17 residues. CDR1 and CDR2 (germline): LGHNA, YNFKEQ. Trimming pared 0 bases from V and 7 bases from J, leaving 21 bases between. In nucleotides, the CDR3 is TGTGCCAGCAGCCAAGATCGGGAGCATTCCCTCCGGGGTGGCTACACCTTC. It yields the protein CASSQDREHSLRGGYTF.

This clone was observed once. V is TRBV21-1 and J is TRBJ1-1. TRBV21-1 is a documented pseudogene. The CDR3 contains 15 residues. The CDR3 sequence is CASSNFRGENTEAFF. The DNA of the CDR3 is TGTGCCAGCAGCAACTTCCGGGGAGAAAACACTGAAGCTTTCTTT.

This chain connects TRBV3-1 (or the pseudogene TRBV3-2) to TRBJ2-5; 9 bases are shared with TRBD2. Unmatched junction bases numbered 14, after V lost 8 bases and J lost 4 bases. The CDR3 length is 16 residues. Germline values: CDR1 LGHDT, CDR2 YNNKEL (reference sequence). The CDR3 nucleotides read TGTGCCAGCGTCCCTATGTCCGGGACTAGCATAGAGACCCAGTACTTC. It translates to CASVPMSGTSIETQYF.

The rearrangement uses TRBV6-5 and TRBJ1-1; D ambiguous. V lost 5 bases to trimming and J lost 1 base, with 14 bases between them. This CDR3 region has 15 residues. Germline CDR1 reads MNHEY; CDR2 reads SVGAGI. The CDR3 here is CASSPSETWNTEAFF. CDR3 in DNA: TGTGCCAGCAGTCCCTCCGAAACATGGAACACTGAAGCTTTCTTT.

The V and J genes are TRBV5-1 and TRBJ1-4; 7 nucleotides match TRBD1. The V gene end was trimmed by 1 base and the J gene end by 7 bases; junction bases not matched to a gene: 7. Germline values: CDR1 SGHRS, CDR2 YFSETQ. The CDR3 is made up of 15 amino acids. In DNA form, the CDR3 reads TGCGCCAGCAGCTTGCTTGGGACAGATACTGAAAAACTGTTTTTT. It specifies CASSLLGTDTEKLFF.

This sequence joins TRBV11-2 and TRBJ2-3; D may be TRBD1 (6 bases). The V end was cut by 2 bases, the J end by 5 bases, with 14 bases between. Germline loops: CDR1 SGHAT, CDR2 FQNNGV. This CDR3 contains 15 residues. CDR3 region: CASSLMGALGDTQYF. CDR3 coding DNA: TGTGCCAGCAGCTTAATGGGGGCCTTGGGAGATACGCAGTATTTT.